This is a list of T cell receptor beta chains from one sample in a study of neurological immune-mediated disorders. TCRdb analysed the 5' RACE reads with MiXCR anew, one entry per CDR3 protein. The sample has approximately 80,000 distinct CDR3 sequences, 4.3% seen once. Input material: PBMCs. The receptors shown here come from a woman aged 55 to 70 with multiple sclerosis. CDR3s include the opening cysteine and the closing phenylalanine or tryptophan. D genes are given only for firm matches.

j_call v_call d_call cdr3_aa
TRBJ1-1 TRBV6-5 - CASTPRGGKNTEAFF
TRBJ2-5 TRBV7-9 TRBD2 CASSYSGAQETQYF
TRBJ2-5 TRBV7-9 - CASSLLGAQETQYF
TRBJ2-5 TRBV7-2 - CASSLSGPGNGTQYF
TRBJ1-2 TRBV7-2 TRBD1 CASSTGGDRGQYGYTF
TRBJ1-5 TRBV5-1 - CASSWDGYNQPQHF
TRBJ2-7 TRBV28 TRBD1 CASSQGQGKTYEQYF
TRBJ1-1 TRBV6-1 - CASRLSGPGYAFF
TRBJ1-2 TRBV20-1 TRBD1 CSARTPTGDYGYTF
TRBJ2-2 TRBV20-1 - CSARDGVGELFF
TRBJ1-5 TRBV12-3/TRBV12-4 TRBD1 CASSGGQLSGAQHF
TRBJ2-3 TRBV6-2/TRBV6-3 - CASRRDTTDTQYF
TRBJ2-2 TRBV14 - CASSLYALTGELFF
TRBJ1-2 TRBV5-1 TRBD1 CASSQTGGNYGYTF
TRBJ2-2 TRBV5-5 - CASSLVVPANTGELFF
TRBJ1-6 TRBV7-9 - CASSPPGGRYNSPLHF
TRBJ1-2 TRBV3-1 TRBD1 CASSQIGRTGGYGYTF
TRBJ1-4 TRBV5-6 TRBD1 CASSLGQQGAYEKLFF
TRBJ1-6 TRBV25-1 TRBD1 CASSERQGSYSPLHF
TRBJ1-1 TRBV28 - CASSLGGLETEAFF
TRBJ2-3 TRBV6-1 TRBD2 CASSELPLGAGVTDTQYF
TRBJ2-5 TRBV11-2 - CASSLGFETQYF
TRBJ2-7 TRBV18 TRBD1 CASSPNRQGSEQYF
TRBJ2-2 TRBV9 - CASSVPSANTGELFF
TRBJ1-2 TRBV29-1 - CSVEGGLYYGYTF
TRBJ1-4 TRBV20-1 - CSARVGQFSEKLFF
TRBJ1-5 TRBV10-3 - CAISDGQATISPQHF
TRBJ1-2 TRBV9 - CASSERTVRYGYTF
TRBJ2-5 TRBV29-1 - CSVESAQQETQYF
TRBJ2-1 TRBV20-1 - CSDGPCWNEQFF
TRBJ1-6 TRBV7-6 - CTSSLAPFGSDSPLHF
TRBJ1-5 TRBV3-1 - CASRDGDQPQHF
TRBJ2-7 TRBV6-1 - CASSEVRNIFSYEQYF
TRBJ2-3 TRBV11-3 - CASSLGQDSTDTQYF
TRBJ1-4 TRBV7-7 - CASSLAGATNEKLFF
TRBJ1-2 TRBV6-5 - CASRTPGRNYGYTF
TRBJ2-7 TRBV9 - CASSVGRTNYEQYF
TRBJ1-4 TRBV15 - CATSRDGVGGGEKLFF
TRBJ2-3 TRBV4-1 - CASSQPDPGVRSTDTQYF
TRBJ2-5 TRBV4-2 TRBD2 CASSPGTSPWTQYF
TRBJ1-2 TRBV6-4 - CASSESGTANPTAGYGYTF
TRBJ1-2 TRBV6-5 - CASSYRQVFGGAGYTF
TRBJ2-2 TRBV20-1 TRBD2 CSGRRPLAGGTGELFF
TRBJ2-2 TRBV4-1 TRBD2 CASSQDIRGGLWELFF